This is a list of T cell receptor beta chains from one sample in a study of molecular identifiers for immune sequencing clone quantification. TCRdb processed the PCR reads anew with MiXCR; each CDR3 protein has one entry. The sample contains around 480,000 distinct CDR3 sequences, roughly a fifth of which appear only once. The material sequenced was naive CD8+ T cells from blood, with Jurkat cell RNA spiked in. The receptors originated from a human donor in good health. Some libraries in this study had Jurkat cell RNA spiked in. The CDR3 runs from the conserved cysteine through the conserved F or W. The order of the fields is V gene, D gene, J gene, clone size, CDR3 DNA, CDR3 protein. D genes are given only for firm matches. Size is omitted from some rows. Given values are once, few, many or a class for expanded clones.

v_gene: TRBV7-6
d_gene: TRBD2
j_gene: TRBJ2-7
abundance: NA
CDR3nt: TGTGCCAGCAGCTTAGGTTCTAGCGGCTACGAGCAGTACTTC
CDR3aa: CASSLGSSGYEQYF

v_gene: TRBV7-9
d_gene: NA
j_gene: TRBJ2-3
abundance: many
CDR3nt: TGTGCCAGCAGCTCCCGGGATATCTTAAGTGCAGATACGCAGTATTTT
CDR3aa: CASSSRDILSADTQYF

v_gene: TRBV20-1
d_gene: TRBD2
j_gene: TRBJ2-2
abundance: NA
CDR3nt: TGCAGTGCCCCGGGACTAGCGGGTTTCACCGGGGAGCTGTTTTTT
CDR3aa: CSAPGLAGFTGELFF

v_gene: TRBV27
d_gene: NA
j_gene: TRBJ1-1
abundance: NA
CDR3nt: TGTGCCAGCAGTTCCAGGACAGTGAGGAACACTGAAGCTTTCTTT
CDR3aa: CASSSRTVRNTEAFF

v_gene: TRBV27
d_gene: TRBD2
j_gene: TRBJ2-7
abundance: NA
CDR3nt: TGTGCCAGCAGTTTATATGCAGCGGGAGGGAGCGAGCAGTACTTC
CDR3aa: CASSLYAAGGSEQYF

v_gene: TRBV9
d_gene: NA
j_gene: TRBJ2-7
abundance: NA
CDR3nt: TGTGCCAGCAGCGTAGGAGGACAGCTCGACGAGCAGTACTTC
CDR3aa: CASSVGGQLDEQYF

v_gene: TRBV19
d_gene: NA
j_gene: TRBJ1-5
abundance: NA
CDR3nt: TGTGCCAGTAGTATGTTGGGGTTTCAGCCCCAGCATTTT
CDR3aa: CASSMLGFQPQHF

v_gene: TRBV5-5
d_gene: NA
j_gene: TRBJ1-5
abundance: NA
CDR3nt: TGTGCCAGCAGCTTGTTACAGGGATATCAGCCCCAGCATTTT
CDR3aa: CASSLLQGYQPQHF

v_gene: TRBV19
d_gene: NA
j_gene: TRBJ2-3
abundance: many
CDR3nt: TGTGCCAGTAGTATAGGGACAGCGGATACGCAGTATTTT
CDR3aa: CASSIGTADTQYF

v_gene: TRBV20-1
d_gene: TRBD1
j_gene: TRBJ2-5
abundance: many
CDR3nt: TGCAGTGCTAGACCGGGACAGTTAAGACAAGAGACCCAGTACTTC
CDR3aa: CSARPGQLRQETQYF

v_gene: TRBV3-1
d_gene: NA
j_gene: TRBJ2-1
abundance: few
CDR3nt: TGTGCCAGCAGCCAAGAAATTATATACTACAATGAGCAGTTCTTC
CDR3aa: CASSQEIIYYNEQFF

v_gene: TRBV15
d_gene: NA
j_gene: TRBJ1-5
abundance: few
CDR3nt: TGTGCCACCAGCAGAGAAGAAACAGATAGCAATCAGCCCCAGCATTTT
CDR3aa: CATSREETDSNQPQHF

v_gene: TRBV20-1
d_gene: NA
j_gene: TRBJ2-7
abundance: few
CDR3nt: TGCAGTGCTAGAGGACCGGGGGAGGTCCCCCACGAGCAGTACTTC
CDR3aa: CSARGPGEVPHEQYF

v_gene: TRBV7-2
d_gene: NA
j_gene: TRBJ2-1
abundance: many
CDR3nt: TGTGCCAGCAGCTTAGTTCTTCGGGTCACACCAGACAATGAGCAGTTCTTC
CDR3aa: CASSLVLRVTPDNEQFF

v_gene: TRBV19
d_gene: TRBD1
j_gene: TRBJ1-5
abundance: NA
CDR3nt: TGTGCCAGTAGTCCCCGGACAGGGGTCGGCAATCAGCCCCAGCATTTT
CDR3aa: CASSPRTGVGNQPQHF

v_gene: TRBV12-3/TRBV12-4
d_gene: NA
j_gene: TRBJ1-2
abundance: NA
CDR3nt: TGTGCCAGCAGTCCCACCCCGGAAAACTATGGCTACACCTTC
CDR3aa: CASSPTPENYGYTF

v_gene: TRBV29-1
d_gene: NA
j_gene: TRBJ2-7
abundance: many
CDR3nt: TGCAGCGTTGAAACAGGGAGTACCTACGAGCAGTACTTC
CDR3aa: CSVETGSTYEQYF

v_gene: TRBV7-9
d_gene: TRBD1
j_gene: TRBJ2-2
abundance: NA
CDR3nt: TGTGCCAGCAGCCTACGGGACAGGGACACCGGGGAGCTGTTTTTT
CDR3aa: CASSLRDRDTGELFF

v_gene: TRBV4-3
d_gene: NA
j_gene: TRBJ1-6
abundance: few
CDR3nt: TGCGCCAGCAGCCCCACAGGGTGGAATTCACCCCTCCACTTT
CDR3aa: CASSPTGWNSPLHF

v_gene: TRBV6-1
d_gene: TRBD1
j_gene: TRBJ2-1
abundance: NA
CDR3nt: TGTGCCAGCAGTGAAGACAGGGGGCTGCCCGGGAATGAGCAGTTCTTC
CDR3aa: CASSEDRGLPGNEQFF

v_gene: TRBV28
d_gene: NA
j_gene: TRBJ2-7
abundance: NA
CDR3nt: TGTGCCAGCAGTTTAGGGTCCCCGGGGCTCGAGCAGTACTTC
CDR3aa: CASSLGSPGLEQYF

v_gene: TRBV19
d_gene: NA
j_gene: TRBJ1-1
abundance: NA
CDR3nt: TGTGCCAGTAGTTTCGACCAGGGGAAAACTGAAGCTTTCTTT
CDR3aa: CASSFDQGKTEAFF

v_gene: TRBV7-9
d_gene: TRBD1
j_gene: TRBJ2-7
abundance: many
CDR3nt: TGTGCCAGCAGCTTGGACAGGGAAATGGGCACTGAGCAGTGGTTC
CDR3aa: CASSLDREMGTEQWF

v_gene: TRBV5-1
d_gene: TRBD2
j_gene: TRBJ2-7
abundance: many
CDR3nt: TGCGCCAGCAGCTTGGGACTAGCGGGAGATTACGAGCAGTACTTC
CDR3aa: CASSLGLAGDYEQYF

v_gene: TRBV29-1
d_gene: TRBD2
j_gene: TRBJ2-1
abundance: few
CDR3nt: TGCAGCGTTGAAGGTACTAGCGGGGCCCTGAGCTCCTACAATGAGCAGTTCTTC
CDR3aa: CSVEGTSGALSSYNEQFF

v_gene: TRBV6-2/TRBV6-3
d_gene: NA
j_gene: TRBJ2-7
abundance: few
CDR3nt: TGTGCCAGCAGTTACGGCAGGTCTACCTACGAGCAGTACTTC
CDR3aa: CASSYGRSTYEQYF

v_gene: TRBV7-9
d_gene: TRBD2
j_gene: TRBJ2-3
abundance: many
CDR3nt: TGTGCCAGCAGACCGGCCTACCCGGGACTAGCGGTCAGGGGGGCAGATACGCAGTATTTT
CDR3aa: CASRPAYPGLAVRGADTQYF